A few counts support the clone carrying this T cell receptor beta chain. Its antigen remains unknown. Repertoires were generated with immunoSEQ multiplex PCR, while TCRdb's copy carries only in-frame clones and drops some. Here the sample spans fewer than 6,500 clones, 65% to 75% being singletons. These data are taken from a study of CD8 T cell repertoires and HIV-1 epitope variants. Trimming left V 0 bases short and J 1 base short, with 8 bases between. Germline values: CDR1 MNHEY, CDR2 SMNVEV (reference sequence). This CDR3 is 15 amino acids long. This TCR came from a male donor with HIV. Source material: cultured CD8+ T cells derived from PBMCs. This sequence joins TRBV27 and TRBJ2-3; a possible D gene is TRBD2 (5 bases). CDR3 residues: CASSLSNGGTDTQYF. The CDR3 coding sequence is TGTGCCAGCAGTTTATCAAACGGGGGCACAGATACGCAGTATTTT.